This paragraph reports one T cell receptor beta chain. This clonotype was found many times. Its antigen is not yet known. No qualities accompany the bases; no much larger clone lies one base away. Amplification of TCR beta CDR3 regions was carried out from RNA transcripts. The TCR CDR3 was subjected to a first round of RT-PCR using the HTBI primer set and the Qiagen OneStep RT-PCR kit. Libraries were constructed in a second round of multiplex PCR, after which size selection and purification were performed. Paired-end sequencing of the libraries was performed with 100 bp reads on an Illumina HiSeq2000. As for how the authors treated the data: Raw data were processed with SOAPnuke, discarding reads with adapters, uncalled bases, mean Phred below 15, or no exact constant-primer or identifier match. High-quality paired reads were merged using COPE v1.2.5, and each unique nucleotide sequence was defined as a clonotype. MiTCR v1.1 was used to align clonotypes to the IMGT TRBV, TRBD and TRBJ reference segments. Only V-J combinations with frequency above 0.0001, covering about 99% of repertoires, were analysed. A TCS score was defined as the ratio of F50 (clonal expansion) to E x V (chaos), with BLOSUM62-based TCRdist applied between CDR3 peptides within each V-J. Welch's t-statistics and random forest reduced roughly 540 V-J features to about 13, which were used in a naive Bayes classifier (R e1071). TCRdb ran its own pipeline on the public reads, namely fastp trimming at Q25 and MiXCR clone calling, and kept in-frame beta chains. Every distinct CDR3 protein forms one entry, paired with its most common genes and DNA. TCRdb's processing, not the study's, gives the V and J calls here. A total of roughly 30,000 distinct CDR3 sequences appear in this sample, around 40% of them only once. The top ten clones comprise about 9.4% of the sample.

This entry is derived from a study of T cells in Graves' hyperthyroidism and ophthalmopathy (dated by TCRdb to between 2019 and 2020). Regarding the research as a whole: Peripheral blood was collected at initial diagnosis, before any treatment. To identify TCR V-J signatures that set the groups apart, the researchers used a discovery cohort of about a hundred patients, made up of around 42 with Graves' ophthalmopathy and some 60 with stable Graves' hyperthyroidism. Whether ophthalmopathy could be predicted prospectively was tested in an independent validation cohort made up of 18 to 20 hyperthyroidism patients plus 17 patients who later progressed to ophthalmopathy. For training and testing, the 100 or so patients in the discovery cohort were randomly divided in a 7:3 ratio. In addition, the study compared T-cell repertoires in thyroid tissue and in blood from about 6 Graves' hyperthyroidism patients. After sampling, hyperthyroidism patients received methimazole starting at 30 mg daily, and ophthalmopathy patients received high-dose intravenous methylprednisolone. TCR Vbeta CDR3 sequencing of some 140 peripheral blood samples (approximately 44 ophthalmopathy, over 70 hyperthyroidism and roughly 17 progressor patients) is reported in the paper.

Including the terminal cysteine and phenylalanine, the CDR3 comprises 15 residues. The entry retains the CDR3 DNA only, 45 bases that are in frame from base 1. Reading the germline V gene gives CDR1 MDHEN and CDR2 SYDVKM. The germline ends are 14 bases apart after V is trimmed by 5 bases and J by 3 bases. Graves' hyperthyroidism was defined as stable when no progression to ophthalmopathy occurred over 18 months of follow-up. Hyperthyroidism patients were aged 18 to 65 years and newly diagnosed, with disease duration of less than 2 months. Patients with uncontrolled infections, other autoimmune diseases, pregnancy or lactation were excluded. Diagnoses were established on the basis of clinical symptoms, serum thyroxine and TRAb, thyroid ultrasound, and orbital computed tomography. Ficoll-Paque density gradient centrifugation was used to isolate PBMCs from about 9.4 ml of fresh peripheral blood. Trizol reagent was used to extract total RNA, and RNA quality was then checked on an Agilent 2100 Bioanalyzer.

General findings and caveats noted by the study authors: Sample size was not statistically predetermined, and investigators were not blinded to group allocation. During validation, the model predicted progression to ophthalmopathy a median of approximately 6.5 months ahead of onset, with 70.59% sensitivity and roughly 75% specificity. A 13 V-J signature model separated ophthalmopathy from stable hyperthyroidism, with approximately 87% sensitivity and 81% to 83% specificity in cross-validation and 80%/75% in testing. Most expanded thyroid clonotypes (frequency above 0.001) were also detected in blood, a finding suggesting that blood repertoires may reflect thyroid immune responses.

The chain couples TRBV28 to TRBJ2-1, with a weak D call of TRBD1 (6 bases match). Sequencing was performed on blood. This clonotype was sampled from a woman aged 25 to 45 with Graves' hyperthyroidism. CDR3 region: CASSEQGRIYNEQFF. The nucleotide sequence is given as TGTGCCAGCAGTGAACAGGGAAGGATCTACAATGAGCAGTTCTTC. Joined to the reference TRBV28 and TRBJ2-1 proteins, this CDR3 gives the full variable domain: DVKVTQSSRYLVKRTGEKVFLECVQDMDHENMFWYRQDPGLGLRLIYFSYDVKMKEKGDIPEGYSVSREKKERFSLILESASTNQTSMYLCASSEQGRIYNEQFFGPGTRLTVL.